A selection of T cell receptor beta chains follows, all from one sample in a study of CD8+CD57+ T cells in acquired aplastic anemia. In TCRdb, the reads were re-called with MiXCR into one record per CDR3 protein. The data hold 450,000 to 550,000 distinct CDR3 sequences, with over 25% observed a single time. The sequenced sample consisted of sorted CD4+, CD8+, or CD8+CD57+ T cells (not recorded which) from PBMCs. These receptors were collected from a human donor with aplastic anemia. CDR3s include the opening cysteine and the closing phenylalanine or tryptophan. A D gene is named only where the DNA matches it firmly. Only part of the rows carry a size: once, few, many, or a class if the clone is expanded.

v_gene: TRBV2; d_gene: TRBD1; abundance: .; j_gene: TRBJ1-5; CDR3aa: CASTKLDRGNQPQHF; CDR3nt: TGTGCCAGCACAAAGCTGGACAGGGGCAATCAGCCCCAGCATTTT
v_gene: TRBV7-2; d_gene: .; abundance: few; j_gene: TRBJ1-1; CDR3aa: CASSLAWNTEAFF; CDR3nt: TGTGCCAGCAGCCTTGCGTGGAACACTGAAGCTTTCTTT
v_gene: TRBV29-1; d_gene: TRBD2; abundance: many; j_gene: TRBJ2-3; CDR3aa: CSVEGVAGLSDTQYF; CDR3nt: TGCAGCGTTGAAGGCGTAGCGGGCCTAAGTGATACGCAGTATTTT
v_gene: TRBV10-3; d_gene: TRBD1; abundance: .; j_gene: TRBJ2-7; CDR3aa: CAIGPGQTYEQYF; CDR3nt: TGTGCCATCGGTCCGGGACAGACCTACGAGCAGTACTTC
v_gene: TRBV19; d_gene: TRBD1; abundance: .; j_gene: TRBJ2-5; CDR3aa: CASRSGQGAGETQYF; CDR3nt: TGTGCCAGTAGATCCGGGCAGGGGGCGGGAGAGACCCAGTACTTC
v_gene: TRBV7-2; d_gene: .; abundance: .; j_gene: TRBJ1-1; CDR3aa: CASSYDSSGNTEAFF; CDR3nt: TGTGCCAGCAGCTATGACTCATCCGGGAACACTGAAGCTTTCTTT
v_gene: TRBV20-1; d_gene: .; abundance: .; j_gene: TRBJ1-1; CDR3aa: CSARDTRQQAFF; CDR3nt: TGCAGTGCTAGAGATACCAGACAGCAAGCTTTCTTT
v_gene: TRBV20-1; d_gene: TRBD2; abundance: many; j_gene: TRBJ2-7; CDR3aa: CSADGRPSYEQYF; CDR3nt: TGCAGTGCTGACGGGAGGCCCTCCTACGAGCAGTACTTC
v_gene: TRBV11-2; d_gene: TRBD2; abundance: once; j_gene: TRBJ2-1; CDR3aa: CASSLGGGGLAGVFEQFF; CDR3nt: TGTGCCAGCAGCTTAGGAGGGGGAGGGCTAGCGGGAGTATTTGAGCAGTTCTTC
v_gene: TRBV2; d_gene: TRBD2; abundance: .; j_gene: TRBJ2-7; CDR3aa: CASSLSGGLPYEQYF; CDR3nt: TGTGCCAGCAGCCTTAGCGGGGGGCTACCCTACGAGCAGTACTTC
v_gene: TRBV20-1; d_gene: .; abundance: .; j_gene: TRBJ2-5; CDR3aa: CSASDPLGSETQYF; CDR3nt: TGCAGTGCTAGTGACCCTCTCGGGTCAGAGACCCAGTACTTC
v_gene: TRBV5-6; d_gene: .; abundance: .; j_gene: TRBJ2-4; CDR3aa: CASSFGLTATKNIQYF; CDR3nt: TGTGCCAGCAGCTTTGGGTTGACAGCAACCAAAAACATTCAGTACTTC
v_gene: TRBV2; d_gene: .; abundance: many; j_gene: TRBJ1-6; CDR3aa: CASRESSYNSPLHF; CDR3nt: TGTGCCAGCAGGGAGAGCTCCTATAATTCACCCCTCCACTTT
v_gene: TRBV24-1; d_gene: TRBD1; abundance: .; j_gene: TRBJ1-5; CDR3aa: CATSSRGRQPQHF; CDR3nt: TGTGCCACCAGTTCCAGGGGGCGTCAGCCCCAGCATTTT
v_gene: TRBV6-1; d_gene: TRBD2; abundance: few; j_gene: TRBJ2-7; CDR3aa: CATLLAGGDEQYF; CDR3nt: TGTGCCACTTTATTAGCGGGAGGAGACGAGCAGTACTTC
v_gene: TRBV11-2; d_gene: .; abundance: few; j_gene: TRBJ2-7; CDR3aa: CASSPLASIYSYEQYF; CDR3nt: TGTGCCAGCAGCCCGTTGGCCAGTATCTACTCCTACGAGCAGTACTTC
v_gene: TRBV30; d_gene: .; abundance: many; j_gene: TRBJ1-2; CDR3aa: CAWRAGTYGYTF; CDR3nt: TGTGCCTGGAGAGCAGGGACCTATGGCTACACCTTC
v_gene: TRBV2; d_gene: .; abundance: many; j_gene: TRBJ1-1; CDR3aa: CASSPIRRLNTEAFF; CDR3nt: TGTGCCAGCAGCCCAATCCGACGGTTGAACACTGAAGCTTTCTTT
v_gene: TRBV30; d_gene: .; abundance: few; j_gene: TRBJ2-3; CDR3aa: CAWSAFGDTQYF; CDR3nt: TGTGCCTGGAGTGCCTTCGGGGATACGCAGTATTTT
v_gene: TRBV20-1; d_gene: TRBD1; abundance: .; j_gene: TRBJ1-1; CDR3aa: CSARPQTGSNTEAFF; CDR3nt: TGCAGTGCTAGACCCCAGACAGGGTCGAACACTGAAGCTTTCTTT
v_gene: TRBV2; d_gene: .; abundance: many; j_gene: TRBJ1-5; CDR3aa: CASSESANSNQPQHF; CDR3nt: TGTGCCAGCAGTGAGTCTGCGAATAGCAATCAGCCCCAGCATTTT
v_gene: TRBV11-2; d_gene: TRBD1; abundance: .; j_gene: TRBJ2-1; CDR3aa: CASSLSRDRDYNEQFF; CDR3nt: TGTGCCAGCAGCTTAAGCAGGGACAGGGATTACAATGAGCAGTTCTTC
v_gene: TRBV6-1; d_gene: TRBD1; abundance: .; j_gene: TRBJ2-7; CDR3aa: CASSIRGKGYEQYF; CDR3nt: TGTGCCAGCAGCATCAGGGGGAAGGGGTACGAGCAGTACTTC
v_gene: TRBV10-3; d_gene: .; abundance: .; j_gene: TRBJ2-2; CDR3aa: CATRQVLADTGELFF; CDR3nt: TGTGCCACCAGACAGGTGTTGGCAGACACCGGGGAGCTGTTTTTT
v_gene: TRBV10-3; d_gene: TRBD1; abundance: .; j_gene: TRBJ1-2; CDR3aa: CAISTRDSNYGYTF; CDR3nt: TGTGCCATCAGTACGAGGGACAGTAACTATGGCTACACCTTC
v_gene: TRBV29-1; d_gene: .; abundance: many; j_gene: TRBJ1-1; CDR3aa: CSVEGLGNEAFF; CDR3nt: TGCAGCGTTGAAGGATTAGGGAATGAAGCTTTCTTT
v_gene: TRBV30; d_gene: TRBD1; abundance: .; j_gene: TRBJ1-6; CDR3aa: CAWSVRTGYSPLHF; CDR3nt: TGTGCCTGGAGTGTAAGGACAGGTTATTCACCCCTCCACTTT
v_gene: TRBV25-1; d_gene: TRBD1; abundance: once; j_gene: TRBJ2-5; CDR3aa: CASSHARGTRETQYF; CDR3nt: TGTGCCAGCAGCCACGCCAGGGGGACGCGCGAGACCCAGTACTTC
v_gene: TRBV13; d_gene: .; abundance: .; j_gene: TRBJ1-3; CDR3aa: CASSLRAEVASGNTIYF; CDR3nt: TGTGCCAGCAGCCTGAGGGCGGAGGTTGCTTCTGGAAACACCATATATTTT
v_gene: TRBV30; d_gene: .; abundance: .; j_gene: TRBJ2-2; CDR3aa: CAWSFRESTGELFF; CDR3nt: TGTGCCTGGAGTTTCAGGGAAAGTACCGGGGAGCTGTTTTTT
v_gene: TRBV25-1; d_gene: .; abundance: .; j_gene: TRBJ1-2; CDR3aa: CASRRPWEGVRGYTF; CDR3nt: TGTGCCAGCAGGCGGCCGTGGGAGGGCGTGAGAGGCTACACCTTC
v_gene: TRBV9; d_gene: TRBD2; abundance: many; j_gene: TRBJ2-1; CDR3aa: CASSETGTSGGPRVNEQFF; CDR3nt: TGTGCCAGCAGCGAAACCGGGACTAGCGGGGGGCCCCGGGTAAATGAGCAGTTCTTC
v_gene: TRBV10-3; d_gene: .; abundance: many; j_gene: TRBJ2-7; CDR3aa: CAISGTDRSYEQYF; CDR3nt: TGTGCCATCAGTGGAACAGACAGGTCCTACGAGCAGTACTTC
v_gene: TRBV10-3; d_gene: TRBD1; abundance: few; j_gene: TRBJ1-2; CDR3aa: CASGGQGTNYGYTF; CDR3nt: TGTGCCAGCGGAGGACAGGGGACTAACTATGGCTACACCTTC
v_gene: TRBV9; d_gene: .; abundance: few; j_gene: TRBJ2-7; CDR3aa: CASSGEMSSYEQYF; CDR3nt: TGTGCCAGCAGCGGAGAGATGAGCTCCTACGAGCAGTACTTC
v_gene: TRBV11-1; d_gene: .; abundance: .; j_gene: TRBJ1-6; CDR3aa: CASSLLGHGNSPLHF; CDR3nt: TGTGCCAGCAGCTTATTGGGACATGGGAATTCACCCCTCCACTTT
v_gene: TRBV24-1; d_gene: .; abundance: many; j_gene: TRBJ2-1; CDR3aa: CATSEAGYNEQFF; CDR3nt: TGTGCCACCAGTGAGGCAGGGTACAATGAGCAGTTCTTC
v_gene: TRBV19; d_gene: TRBD1; abundance: many; j_gene: TRBJ1-5; CDR3aa: CASSPGGQGNQPQHF; CDR3nt: TGTGCCAGTAGTCCTGGGGGACAGGGAAATCAGCCCCAGCATTTT
v_gene: TRBV11-2; d_gene: TRBD1; abundance: .; j_gene: TRBJ2-2; CDR3aa: CASSPVNFGSGGGELFF; CDR3nt: TGTGCCAGCAGCCCGGTCAATTTTGGATCAGGGGGCGGGGAGCTGTTTTTT
v_gene: TRBV5-1; d_gene: .; abundance: few; j_gene: TRBJ1-1; CDR3aa: CASSLDGREAFF; CDR3nt: TGCGCCAGCAGCTTGGACGGACGTGAAGCTTTCTTT
v_gene: TRBV7-9; d_gene: .; abundance: many; j_gene: TRBJ1-3; CDR3aa: CASSLDTTGNTIYF; CDR3nt: TGTGCCAGCAGCCTGGACACCACTGGAAACACCATATATTTT
v_gene: TRBV5-1; d_gene: TRBD1; abundance: .; j_gene: TRBJ1-1; CDR3aa: CASSSDTNRDRVRNTEAFF; CDR3nt: TGCGCCAGCAGCTCGGACACTAACCGGGACAGGGTAAGGAACACTGAAGCTTTCTTT
v_gene: TRBV19; d_gene: TRBD1; abundance: .; j_gene: TRBJ1-6; CDR3aa: CASSLRQGGNSPLHF; CDR3nt: TGTGCCAGCAGTTTGAGGCAGGGGGGAAATTCACCCCTCCACTTT
v_gene: TRBV27; d_gene: TRBD1; abundance: few; j_gene: TRBJ2-5; CDR3aa: CASSMDRRPQETQYF; CDR3nt: TGTGCCAGCAGTATGGACAGGCGTCCCCAAGAGACCCAGTACTTC
v_gene: TRBV20-1; d_gene: .; abundance: few; j_gene: TRBJ2-1; CDR3aa: CSASSQLVDNEQLF; CDR3nt: TGCAGTGCTAGTAGTCAACTAGTCGACAATGAGCAGCTCTTC
v_gene: TRBV7-9; d_gene: TRBD1; abundance: .; j_gene: TRBJ1-5; CDR3aa: CASSPGQGAQPQHF; CDR3nt: TGTGCCAGCAGCCCCGGACAGGGGGCGCAGCCCCAGCATTTT
v_gene: TRBV7-2; d_gene: TRBD1; abundance: few; j_gene: TRBJ2-1; CDR3aa: CASSLARQGAREQFF; CDR3nt: TGTGCCAGCAGCTTAGCGCGTCAGGGGGCAAGGGAGCAGTTCTTC
v_gene: TRBV30; d_gene: .; abundance: .; j_gene: TRBJ1-1; CDR3aa: CAWSPVRGQNTEAFF; CDR3nt: TGTGCCTGGAGTCCAGTCAGGGGCCAGAACACTGAAGCTTTCTTT
v_gene: TRBV6-1; d_gene: .; abundance: few; j_gene: TRBJ2-1; CDR3aa: CASSPYLGEQFF; CDR3nt: TGTGCCAGCAGCCCCTATCTGGGTGAGCAGTTCTTC
v_gene: TRBV19; d_gene: .; abundance: many; j_gene: TRBJ1-1; CDR3aa: CASSIQTGTEAFF; CDR3nt: TGTGCCAGTAGTATACAAACGGGTACTGAAGCTTTCTTT
v_gene: TRBV9; d_gene: .; abundance: few; j_gene: TRBJ2-2; CDR3aa: CASTGGLNTGELFF; CDR3nt: TGTGCCAGCACCGGCGGACTGAACACCGGGGAGCTGTTTTTT
v_gene: TRBV25-1; d_gene: .; abundance: .; j_gene: TRBJ1-1; CDR3aa: CASSEEGRNTEAFF; CDR3nt: TGTGCCAGCAGTGAGGAGGGGAGGAACACTGAAGCTTTCTTT
v_gene: TRBV29-1; d_gene: .; abundance: .; j_gene: TRBJ1-3; CDR3aa: CSVDRLRVSGNTIYF; CDR3nt: TGCAGTGTAGACAGGCTTCGGGTATCCGGAAACACCATATATTTT
v_gene: TRBV9; d_gene: TRBD1; abundance: .; j_gene: TRBJ2-2; CDR3aa: CASSVASDRATGELFF; CDR3nt: TGTGCCAGCAGCGTAGCGTCCGACAGGGCTACCGGGGAGCTGTTTTTT
v_gene: TRBV7-3; d_gene: .; abundance: .; j_gene: TRBJ1-1; CDR3aa: CASSLTGQVGTEAFF; CDR3nt: TGTGCCAGCAGCTTAACTGGGCAGGTGGGCACTGAAGCTTTCTTT
v_gene: TRBV19; d_gene: .; abundance: few; j_gene: TRBJ1-5; CDR3aa: CASSIPYGGGNQPQHF; CDR3nt: TGTGCCAGTAGTATACCGTACGGGGGTGGCAATCAGCCCCAGCATTTT
v_gene: TRBV5-8; d_gene: .; abundance: .; j_gene: TRBJ1-1; CDR3aa: CASSWLRGLNTEAFF; CDR3nt: TGTGCCAGCAGCTGGCTCCGGGGCTTGAACACTGAAGCTTTCTTT
v_gene: TRBV7-9; d_gene: .; abundance: few; j_gene: TRBJ2-2; CDR3aa: CASSLGYRASGELFF; CDR3nt: TGTGCCAGCAGCTTAGGGTACAGGGCTTCCGGGGAGCTGTTTTTT
v_gene: TRBV7-9; d_gene: .; abundance: many; j_gene: TRBJ1-6; CDR3aa: CASSSKVNSPLHF; CDR3nt: TGTGCCAGCAGCTCCAAGGTTAATTCACCCCTCCACTTT